A selection of T cell receptor beta chains follows, all from one sample in a study of metastatic and nonmetastatic thyroid tumors. MiXCR was used by TCRdb to re-call the PCR reads. The table records about 16,000 clones, about 25% of them present only once. The sequenced material came from adjacent normal tissue. The source is a female donor with papillary thyroid cancer or a benign thyroid nodule (not recorded which). Some clones in this sample may be carry-over from other donors' samples. The CDR3 runs from the conserved cysteine through the conserved F or W. The D gene is left open where the match is weak. Not every row has a clone size; where given, it reads once, few, many or a size class.

v_gene	abundance	j_gene	d_gene	CDR3aa	CDR3nt
TRBV6-1	many	TRBJ2-1	TRBD2	CASRVTSGSGHEQFF	TGTGCCAGCAGGGTAACTAGCGGGAGTGGCCATGAGCAGTTCTTC
TRBV6-2/TRBV6-3	-	TRBJ1-5	-	CASSYWDQPQHF	TGTGCCAGCAGTTACTGGGATCAGCCCCAGCATTTT
TRBV4-3	many	TRBJ2-3	TRBD2	CASSQETSGYTDTQYF	TGCGCCAGCAGCCAAGAAACTAGCGGTTACACAGATACGCAGTATTTT
TRBV19	-	TRBJ1-5	-	CASSIGSMGQPQHF	TGTGCCAGTAGTATAGGCTCAATGGGGCAGCCCCAGCATTTT
TRBV5-1	-	TRBJ2-7	-	CASSRAELYEQYF	TGCGCCAGCAGCCGGGCTGAGCTCTACGAGCAGTACTTC
TRBV15	-	TRBJ1-1	-	CATDPGDTNTEAFF	TGTGCCACAGATCCGGGGGACACGAACACTGAAGCTTTCTTT
TRBV6-5	few	TRBJ2-1	-	CASSYLGNEQFF	TGTGCCAGCAGTTACCTGGGCAATGAGCAGTTCTTC
TRBV14	-	TRBJ2-2	TRBD2	CASSQVGTSATGELFF	TGTGCCAGCAGCCAAGTTGGGACTAGCGCCACCGGGGAGCTGTTTTTT
TRBV28	-	TRBJ2-7	-	CASSEAGAPYEQYF	TGTGCCAGCTCCGAGGCGGGGGCCCCCTACGAGCAGTACTTC
TRBV19	few	TRBJ2-3	TRBD2	CASSRTSESDTQYF	TGTGCCAGTAGCCGGACTAGCGAGTCAGATACGCAGTATTTT
TRBV6-1	few	TRBJ2-4	TRBD1	CASRGRQGSAKNIQYF	TGTGCCAGCAGGGGACGACAGGGATCGGCCAAAAACATTCAGTACTTC
TRBV28	-	TRBJ2-1	-	CASRYGTLNEQFF	TGTGCCAGCAGGTACGGGACCCTTAATGAGCAGTTCTTC
TRBV30	-	TRBJ1-1	-	CAWSVLPGNTEAFF	TGTGCCTGGAGTGTACTCCCAGGAAACACTGAAGCTTTCTTT
TRBV19	-	TRBJ1-2	TRBD1	CASRTGDSLYGYTF	TGTGCCAGTAGGACAGGGGATTCCCTCTATGGCTACACCTTC
TRBV6-5	many	TRBJ2-3	TRBD2	CASSTRLAGDAHTQYF	TGTGCCAGCAGTACCCGACTAGCGGGAGATGCACATACGCAGTATTTT
TRBV5-1	-	TRBJ1-1	TRBD1	CASSLDTGGTDTEAFF	TGCGCCAGCAGCTTGGATACAGGGGGGACGGACACTGAAGCTTTCTTT
TRBV11-2	large	TRBJ2-4	TRBD1	CASSSLRGQGERNIQYF	TGTGCCAGCAGCTCACTCCGGGGACAGGGGGAAAGAAACATTCAGTACTTC
TRBV20-1	-	TRBJ2-5	-	CSASRGVVFF	TGCAGTGCTAGTCGTGGAGTGGTGTTCTTC